Below, one TCR beta chain is given with its context. What it binds is unknown. This sample stems from a study of T-cell memory formation after mild COVID-19. Whole-study context: TCR clusters were mostly donor specific.

The ends were cut back, 4 bases at V and 0 bases at J, with 11 bases in the middle. The germline gives CDR1 KGHDR, CDR2 SFDVKD. This CDR3 is 15 amino acids long. TCRdb called the 5' RACE reads again in MiXCR, with one record for every CDR3 protein. This repertoire shows some 130,000 distinct CDR3 sequences, more than 15% found once; its top ten account for around 13%. Whole-study results and caveats: Researchers found some responding clones in pre-infection memory, a sign that cross-reactive memory joined.

The gene calls are TRBV24-1 and TRBJ2-5; maybe TRBD1 (5 bases). The clonotype comes from an adult woman who had mild COVID-19 (a few samples of this study predate the infection). Cell type and time point are not known. The sequenced sample consisted of PBMCs or a T cell subset sorted from them (not recorded which). CDR3 DNA sequence: TGTGCCACCAGTGAGGACACCCCGTACCAAGAGACCCAGTACTTC. This sequence encodes CATSEDTPYQETQYF.